Following are 20 T cell receptor beta chains from one sample sequenced in a study of spatial heterogeneity in lung cancer. Study-wide results and limits: Counts of expanded intratumoral alpha and beta TCRs tracked tumor mutation counts.

The time point is: sample taken at primary tumor resection. From the 5' RACE reads, TCRdb called clonotypes with MiXCR, one entry per CDR3 protein. This sample carries about 22,000 distinct CDR3 sequences, approximately 3% of them seen once, and the ten largest clones take under 8%. These TCRs are of unknown antigen specificity. The sample in question was lung tumor tissue, obtained at surgery. The receptors derive from a male donor with early-stage non-small cell lung cancer.

Many counts were recorded for this clonotype. V gene TRBV6-2 or TRBV6-3 combines with J gene TRBJ2-3; 7 bases agree with TRBD2. The trim removed 8 bases at V and 2 bases at J, leaving 4 bases unmatched. The CDR3 runs to 13 residues. Germline V gene sequence: CDR1 MNHEY, CDR2 SVGEGT. The CDR3 loop is CASSLAATDTQYF. For the CDR3, the DNA is TGTGCCAGCTCTCTAGCGGCCACAGATACGCAGTATTTT.

This clonotype showed up many times. This chain's CDR3 is CASSLSTGELFF. CDR3 bases: TGTGCCAGCAGCTTAAGCACCGGGGAGCTGTTTTTT. The V gene is TRBV13, the J gene TRBJ2-2; D gene uncertain. The CDR3 contains 12 residues. Trimming pared 2 bases from V and 4 bases from J, leaving 2 bases between. The germline CDR1 and CDR2 sequences are PRHDT and FYEKMQ (reference sequence).

This clonotype was recorded many times. J is TRBJ2-5 and V is TRBV12-3 or TRBV12-4; 7 nucleotides align to TRBD1. The CDR3 is 14 residues long. The ends lost 6 bases at V and 6 bases at J; junction bases unmatched: 10. The CDR3 spells CASSQPGDSQTQYF. The CDR3, as DNA: TGTGCCAGCAGCCAACCCGGGGACAGCCAGACCCAGTACTTC.

The table lists this clonotype with many counts. This sequence joins TRBV6-5 and TRBJ2-2, with D perhaps TRBD2 (6 bases). Germline CDR1 reads MNHEY; CDR2 reads SVGAGI. The CDR3 consists of 15 residues. V lost 1 base to trimming and J lost 4 bases, with 10 bases between them. CDR3 sequence reads: CASSYFPGSTGELFF. CDR3 in DNA: TGTGCCAGCAGTTACTTCCCCGGGAGCACCGGGGAGCTGTTTTTT.

This clonotype was recorded at least ten times. J is TRBJ1-2 and V is TRBV9; D is ambiguous. CDR1 and CDR2 (germline): SGDLS, YYNGEE. Trimming pared 4 bases from V and 4 bases from J, leaving 5 bases between. This CDR3 region has 11 residues. The chain's CDR3 is CASSKSYGYTF. The CDR3, as DNA: TGTGCCAGCAGCAAGAGCTATGGCTACACCTTC.

This clonotype appeared many times. The chain couples TRBV7-8 to TRBJ2-6; 8 nucleotides line up with TRBD1. Germline loops: CDR1 SGHVS, CDR2 FQNEAQ. The CDR3 sequence is 18 residues long. V dropped 2 bases and J dropped 0; count of bases not matched to a gene: 6. The CDR3 reads CASSLKGQASSGANVLTF. The CDR3 DNA reads TGTGCCAGCAGCTTAAAGGGACAGGCCAGCTCTGGGGCCAACGTCCTGACTTTC.

Many counts were recorded for this clonotype. This chain links TRBV7-9 with TRBJ1-1, with a tentative D call TRBD1 (6 bases). Germline V CDR1 and CDR2: SEHNR, FQNEAQ (reference sequence). V lost 5 bases and J 0 bases, leaving 10 bases between the germline ends. This CDR3 is built from 14 residues. CDR3 DNA: TGTGCCAGCAGCATGGACAGTTTGAACACTGAAGCTTTCTTT. Protein: CASSMDSLNTEAFF.

By share, this clonotype counts as medium-sized. The rearrangement uses TRBV5-6 and TRBJ2-2; D gene unclear. The CDR3 spans 12 residues. Germline CDR1 SGHDT, CDR2 YYEEEE. Trimming pared 5 bases from V and 6 bases from J, leaving 8 bases between. CDR3 sequence reads: CASSFSPGELFF. The CDR3 bases are TGTGCCAGCAGTTTCTCACCCGGGGAGCTGTTTTTT.

By share, this clonotype counts as medium-sized. The gene calls are TRBV10-3 and TRBJ2-5, with 8 nucleotides matching TRBD2. The ends lost 0 bases at V and 5 bases at J; junction bases unmatched: 5. This CDR3 region has 15 residues. Looked up from germline, CDR1 is ENHRY and CDR2 is SYGVKD. Here the CDR3 DNA reads TGTGCCATCAGTGAGTCAACTAGCGGAGAGGAGACCCAGTACTTC. This sequence encodes CAISESTSGEETQYF.

This clonotype was recorded at least ten times. The V and J genes are TRBV20-1 and TRBJ2-3; D remains unclear. V shed 3 bases and J shed 4 bases, with 8 bases lying between them. The CDR3 extends over 12 amino acids. Looked up from germline, CDR1 is DFQATT and CDR2 is SNEGSKA (reference sequence). The CDR3 coding sequence is TGCAGTGCTAGCGCTCGATCAGATACGCAGTATTTT. Its translation is CSASARSDTQYF.

Many counts were recorded for this clonotype. The genes are TRBV7-2 and TRBJ2-7; no clear D gene. Per the germline V gene, CDR1 is SGHTA and CDR2 is FQGNSA. The CDR3 sequence is 13 residues long. V was clipped by 2 bases and J by 3 bases, with 8 bases between them. CDR3 in amino acids: CASSLRLGYEQYF. CDR3 sequence (DNA): TGTGCCAGCAGCTTAAGGTTGGGCTACGAGCAGTACTTC. Full variable domain (missing parts from reference TRBV7-2 and TRBJ2-7): GAGVSQSPSNKVTEKGKDVELRCDPISGHTALYWYRQSLGQGLEFLIYFQGNSAPDKSGLPSDRFSAERTGGSVSTLTIQRTQQEDSAVYLCASSLRLGYEQYFGPGTRLTVT.

At least ten counts were recorded for this clonotype. The V call is TRBV5-1, the J call TRBJ1-4; 11 nucleotides agree with TRBD1. With 3 bases clipped from V and 0 bases from J, the junction kept 7 bases outside the gene matches. The CDR3 is 18 residues long. Germline values: CDR1 SGHRS, CDR2 YFSETQ. The CDR3: CASSSPPGQGATNEKLFF. CDR3 sequence (DNA): TGCGCCAGCAGCTCGCCTCCGGGACAGGGGGCAACTAATGAAAAACTGTTTTTT.

Many counts were recorded for this clonotype. The chain recombines TRBV20-1 with TRBJ2-7; 8 bases agree with TRBD1. This CDR3 spans 12 amino acids. Germline V CDR1 and CDR2: DFQATT, SNEGSKA (reference sequence). V shed 6 bases and J 6 bases; nucleotides not matched to a gene: 7. CDR3 sequence reads: CSAGQGRGEQYF. CDR3 nucleotide sequence: TGCAGTGCAGGACAGGGTCGCGGCGAGCAGTACTTC.

This clonotype was observed at least ten times. The chain recombines TRBV29-1 with TRBJ1-2, with no clear D. The CDR3 has 14 amino acids. Germline V CDR1 and CDR2: SQVTM, ANQGSEA. With 6 bases removed from V and 6 bases from J, the gap between germline ends came to 20 bases. The CDR3, as DNA: TGCAGCGTCGAGAACCCGGGCCGGCGGGATGGCTACACCTTC. Translation gives CSVENPGRRDGYTF.

The sample holds many counts of this clonotype. The rearrangement joins TRBV6-5 to TRBJ2-3, with D perhaps given as TRBD1 or TRBD2 (5 bases each). CDR1 is MNHEY, CDR2 SVGAGI, per germline. Trimming shortened V by 8 bases and J by 2 bases, and 11 bases separated the two germline ends. There are 13 residues in the CDR3. The CDR3 here is CASAGTYTDTQYF. The CDR3 nucleotides are TGTGCCAGCGCAGGGACCTACACAGATACGCAGTATTTT.

There are a few counts of this clonotype. A much larger clone lies a single base off, so this may be a read error. V gene TRBV12-3 or TRBV12-4 combines with J gene TRBJ1-3; D is unresolved. The CDR3 runs to 14 residues. Trimming left V 3 bases short and J 5 bases short, with 11 bases between. DNA for the CDR3: TGTGCCAGCAGTTTTTCGGCAGGCAGAAACACCATATATTTT. Protein product: CASSFSAGRNTIYF.

This clonotype showed up many times. The rearrangement links TRBV20-1 to TRBJ2-5; TRBD1 matches 8 bases. V lost 1 base, J lost 2 bases, and 9 bases stayed unmatched. The CDR3 runs 16 residues. Germline V gene data show CDR1 as DFQATT and CDR2 as SNEGSKA (reference sequence). The CDR3: CSARAPWTGLQETQYF. In DNA form, the CDR3 reads TGCAGTGCTAGAGCCCCTTGGACAGGGCTGCAAGAGACCCAGTACTTC.

This clonotype was recorded at least ten times. V usage is TRBV12-3 or TRBV12-4 and J usage is TRBJ2-7, with D unresolved. This CDR3 spans 14 amino acids. The germline V and J ends were trimmed by 1 base and 5 bases, with 12 bases remaining between them. As DNA, the CDR3 is TGTGCCAGCAGTTTAGGGATTCCCCCTGACGAGCAGTACTTC. Encoded protein: CASSLGIPPDEQYF.

By proportion, this clonotype is medium-sized (0.01 to 0.1%). The chain combines TRBV20-1 with TRBJ2-7; 7 bases are a match to TRBD1. The CDR3 length is 14 residues. Germline assignment: CDR1 DFQATT and CDR2 SNEGSKA (reference sequence). V lost 5 bases to trimming and J lost 3 bases; unmatched junction nucleotides: 10. Written as DNA, the CDR3 is TGCAGTGCTGGGGACAGCCTTTCAAACTACGAGCAGTACTTC. It encodes CSAGDSLSNYEQYF.

This clonotype was counted once. The rearrangement uses TRBV5-6 and TRBJ2-2; D is perhaps TRBD2 (7 bases). V was cut by 2 bases and J by 1 base, with 15 bases left in between. The CDR3 runs to 17 residues. CDR1 and CDR2 from the germline V gene are SGHDT and YYEEEE. CDR3 nucleotide sequence: TGTGCCAGCAGCTTTTTCGGGGGGCCGGAGAACACCGGGGAGCTGTTTTTT. It codes for CASSFFGGPENTGELFF. The variable domain in full, with the rest retrieved from reference TRBV5-6 and TRBJ2-2, is DAGVTQSPTHLIKTRGQQVTLRCSPKSGHDTVSWYQQALGQGPQFIFQYYEEEERQRGNFPDRFSGHQFPNYSSELNVNALLLGDSALYLCASSFFGGPENTGELFFGEGSRLTVL.